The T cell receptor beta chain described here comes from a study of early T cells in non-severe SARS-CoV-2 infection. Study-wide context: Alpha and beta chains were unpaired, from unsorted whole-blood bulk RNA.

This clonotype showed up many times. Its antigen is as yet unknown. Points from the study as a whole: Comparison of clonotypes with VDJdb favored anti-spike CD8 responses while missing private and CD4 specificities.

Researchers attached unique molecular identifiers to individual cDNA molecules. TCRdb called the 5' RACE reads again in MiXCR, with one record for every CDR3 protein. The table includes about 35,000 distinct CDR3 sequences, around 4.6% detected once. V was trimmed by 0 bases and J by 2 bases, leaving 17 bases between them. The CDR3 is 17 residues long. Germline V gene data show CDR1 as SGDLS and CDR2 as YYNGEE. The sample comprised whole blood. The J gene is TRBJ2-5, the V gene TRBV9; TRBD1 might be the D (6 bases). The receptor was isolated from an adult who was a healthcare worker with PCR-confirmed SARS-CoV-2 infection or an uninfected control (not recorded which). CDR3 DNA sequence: TGTGCCAGCAGCGTAGGGGTAACAGGGTGGGGACAAGAGACCCAGTACTTC. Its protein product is CASSVGVTGWGQETQYF.